The rows below give T cell receptor beta chains drawn from one sample of a study of blood T cell repertoires in COVID-19. Generated by immunoSEQ multiplex PCR, the TCRdb table keeps only in-frame clones and is missing some. This sample has tens of thousands of clones, with approximately 86% found just once. The sample consisted of peripheral blood. All receptors come from a human donor with acute or convalescent COVID-19. The donor label of this sample is uncertain. Both conserved end residues are part of each CDR3. The D gene is left open where the match is weak. Size tells how often a clone was seen (once, few, many) or the class of an expanded clone, and some rows leave it out.

TRBJ1-1	NA	TRBV19	NA	TGTGCCAGTAGTATTTCGGGGGGGCGGATGAACACTGAAGCTTTCTTT	CASSISGGRMNTEAFF
TRBJ2-2	NA	TRBV18	NA	TGTGCCAGCTCTCTAAAGGCGGACTACAACCCGGGGGAGCTGTTTTTT	CASSLKADYNPGELFF
TRBJ2-1	NA	TRBV6-5	TRBD1	TGTGCCAGCATAGGGACAGCTCCCAATGAGCAGTTCTTC	CASIGTAPNEQFF
TRBJ2-1	few	TRBV7-3	TRBD2	TGTGCCAGCAGCTCCCACAGCGGGGGGGGCAATGAGCAGTTCTTC	CASSSHSGGGNEQFF
TRBJ2-1	NA	TRBV28	TRBD2	TGTGCCAGCAGTTTACCTTTAGCGGGAGAGGGGTTCTTC	CASSLPLAGEGFF
TRBJ2-7	NA	TRBV7-6	NA	TGTGCCAGCAGCTTAACCTCCCCTCGGACATTTGGGGTCGAGCAGTACTTC	CASSLTSPRTFGVEQYF
TRBJ2-3	NA	TRBV7-3	NA	TGTGCCAGCAGCTCTCCAGATAGCCGGGATACGCAGTATTTT	CASSSPDSRDTQYF
TRBJ2-7	few	TRBV5-1	TRBD2	TGCGCCAGCAGCCCGAGACTAGCGGAGTACGAGCAGTACTTC	CASSPRLAEYEQYF
TRBJ2-7	NA	TRBV6-5	TRBD1	TGTGCCAGCAAAGAGACAGGGGGAAGGGAGCAGTACTTC	CASKETGGREQYF
TRBJ2-7	NA	TRBV5-1	TRBD1	TGCGCCAGCAGCCGCGAAGGGACAGGGGAATACGAGCAGTACTTC	CASSREGTGEYEQYF
TRBJ1-5	few	TRBV6-5	TRBD1	TGTGCCAGCAGGAGGACAGGGTTGGGTCAGCCCCAGCATTTT	CASRRTGLGQPQHF
TRBJ1-4	once	TRBV10-3	NA	TGTGCCACCAGATGGAGTACACAGGGAATCGGCGAAAAACTGTTTTTT	CATRWSTQGIGEKLFF
TRBJ1-5	NA	TRBV5-1	NA	TGCGCCAGCAGCTTGGATGGGGCCGTAAATCAGCCCCAGCATTTT	CASSLDGAVNQPQHF